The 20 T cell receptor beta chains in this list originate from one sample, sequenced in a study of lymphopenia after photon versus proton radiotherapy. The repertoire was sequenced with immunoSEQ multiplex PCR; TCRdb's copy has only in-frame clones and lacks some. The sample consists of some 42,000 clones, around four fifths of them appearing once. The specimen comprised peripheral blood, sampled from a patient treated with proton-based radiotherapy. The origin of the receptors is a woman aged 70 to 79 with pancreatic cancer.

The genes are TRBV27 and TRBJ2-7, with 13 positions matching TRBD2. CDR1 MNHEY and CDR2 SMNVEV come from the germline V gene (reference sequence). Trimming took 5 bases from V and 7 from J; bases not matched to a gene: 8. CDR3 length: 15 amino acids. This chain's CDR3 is CASSPGLAGSREQYF. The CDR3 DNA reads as TGTGCCAGCAGTCCGGGACTAGCGGGATCTCGGGAGCAGTACTTC.

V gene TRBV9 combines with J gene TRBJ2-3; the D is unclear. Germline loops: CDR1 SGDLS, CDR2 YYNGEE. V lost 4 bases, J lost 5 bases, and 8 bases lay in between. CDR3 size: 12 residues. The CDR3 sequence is CASSPYIDTQYF. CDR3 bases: TGTGCCAGCAGCCCCTATATAGATACGCAGTATTTT.

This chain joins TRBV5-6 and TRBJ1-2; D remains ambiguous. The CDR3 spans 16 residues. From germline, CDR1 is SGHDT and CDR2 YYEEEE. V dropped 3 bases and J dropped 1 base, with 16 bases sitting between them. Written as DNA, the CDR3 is TGTGCCAGCAGCTCCGCGGTCGCTGGCAGTAACTATGGCTACACCTTC. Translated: CASSSAVAGSNYGYTF. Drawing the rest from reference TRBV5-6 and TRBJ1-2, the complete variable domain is DAGVTQSPTHLIKTRGQQVTLRCSPKSGHDTVSWYQQALGQGPQFIFQYYEEEERQRGNFPDRFSGHQFPNYSSELNVNALLLGDSALYLCASSSAVAGSNYGYTFGSGTRLTVV.

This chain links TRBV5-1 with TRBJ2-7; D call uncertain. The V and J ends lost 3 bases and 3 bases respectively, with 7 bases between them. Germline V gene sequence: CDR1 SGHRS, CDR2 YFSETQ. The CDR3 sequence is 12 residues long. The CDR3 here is CASSSSDYEQYF. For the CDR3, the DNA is TGCGCCAGCAGCTCCTCCGACTACGAGCAGTACTTC.

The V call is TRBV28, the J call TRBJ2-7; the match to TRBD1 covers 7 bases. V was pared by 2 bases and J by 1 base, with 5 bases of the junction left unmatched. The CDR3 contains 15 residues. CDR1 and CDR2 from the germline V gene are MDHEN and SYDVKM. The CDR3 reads CASSLRQQGSYEQYF. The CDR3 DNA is TGTGCCAGCAGTTTACGACAACAGGGGTCCTACGAGCAGTACTTC.

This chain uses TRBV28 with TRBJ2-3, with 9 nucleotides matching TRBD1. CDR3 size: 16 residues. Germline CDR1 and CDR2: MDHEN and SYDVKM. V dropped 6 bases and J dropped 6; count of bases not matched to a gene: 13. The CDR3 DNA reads TGTGCCAGCAGCAAAGGGGGGACAGGGAAGGAGGATACGCAGTATTTT. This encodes CASSKGGTGKEDTQYF.

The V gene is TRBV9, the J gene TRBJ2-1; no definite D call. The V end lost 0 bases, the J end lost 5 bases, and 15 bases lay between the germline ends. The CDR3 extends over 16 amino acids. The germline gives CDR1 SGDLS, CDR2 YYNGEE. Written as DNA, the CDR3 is TGTGCCAGCAGCGTAGAGCTACTTTCTAGAGACAATGAGCAGTTCTTC. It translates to CASSVELLSRDNEQFF.

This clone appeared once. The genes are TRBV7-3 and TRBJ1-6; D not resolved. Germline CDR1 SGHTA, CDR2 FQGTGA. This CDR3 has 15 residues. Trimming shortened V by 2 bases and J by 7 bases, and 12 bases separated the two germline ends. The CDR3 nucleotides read TGTGCCAGCAGCTTAGAGGGATTTTTCAATTCACCCCTCCACTTT. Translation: CASSLEGFFNSPLHF.

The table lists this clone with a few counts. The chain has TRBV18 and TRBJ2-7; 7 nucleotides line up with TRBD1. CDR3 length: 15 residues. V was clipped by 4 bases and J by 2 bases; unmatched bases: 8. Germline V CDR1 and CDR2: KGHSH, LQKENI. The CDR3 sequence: CASSQTGVGPYEQYF. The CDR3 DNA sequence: TGTGCCAGCTCACAAACAGGGGTTGGTCCCTACGAGCAGTACTTC. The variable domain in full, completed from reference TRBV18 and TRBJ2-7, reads NAGVMQNPRHLVRRRGQEARLRCSPMKGHSHVYWYRQLPEEGLKFMVYLQKENIIDESGMPKERFSAEFPKEGPSILRIQQVVRGDSAAYFCASSQTGVGPYEQYFGPGTRLTVT.

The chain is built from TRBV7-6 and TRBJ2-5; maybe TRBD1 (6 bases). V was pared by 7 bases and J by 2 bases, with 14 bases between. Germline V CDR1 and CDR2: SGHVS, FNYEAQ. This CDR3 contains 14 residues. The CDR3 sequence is CASIPEQGQETQYF. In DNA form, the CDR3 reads TGTGCCAGCATTCCCGAACAGGGTCAAGAGACCCAGTACTTC.

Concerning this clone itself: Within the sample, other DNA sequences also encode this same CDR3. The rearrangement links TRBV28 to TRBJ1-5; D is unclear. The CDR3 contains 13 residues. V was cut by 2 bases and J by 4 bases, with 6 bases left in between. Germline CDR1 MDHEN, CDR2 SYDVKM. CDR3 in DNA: TGTGCCAGCAGTTTACTGGGGAATCAGCCCCAGCATTTT. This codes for CASSLLGNQPQHF.

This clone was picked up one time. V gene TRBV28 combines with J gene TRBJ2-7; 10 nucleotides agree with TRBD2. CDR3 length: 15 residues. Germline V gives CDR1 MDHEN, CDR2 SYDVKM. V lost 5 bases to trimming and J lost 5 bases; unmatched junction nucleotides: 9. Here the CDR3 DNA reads TGTGCCAGCAGTCGAATAGCGGGAGGTATCCACGAGCAGTACTTC. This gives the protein CASSRIAGGIHEQYF.

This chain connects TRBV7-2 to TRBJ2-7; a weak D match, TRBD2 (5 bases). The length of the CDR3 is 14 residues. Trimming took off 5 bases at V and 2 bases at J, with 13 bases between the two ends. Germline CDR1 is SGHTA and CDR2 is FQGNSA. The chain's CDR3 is CASSATGSPYEQYF. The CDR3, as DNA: TGTGCCAGCAGCGCCACGGGGTCACCCTACGAGCAGTACTTC.

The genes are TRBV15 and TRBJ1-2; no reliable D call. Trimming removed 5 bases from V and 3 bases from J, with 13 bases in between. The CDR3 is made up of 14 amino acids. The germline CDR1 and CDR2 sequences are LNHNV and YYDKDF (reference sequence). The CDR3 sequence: CATSGQRADYGYTF. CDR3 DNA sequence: TGTGCCACCAGCGGCCAGCGGGCTGACTATGGCTACACCTTC.

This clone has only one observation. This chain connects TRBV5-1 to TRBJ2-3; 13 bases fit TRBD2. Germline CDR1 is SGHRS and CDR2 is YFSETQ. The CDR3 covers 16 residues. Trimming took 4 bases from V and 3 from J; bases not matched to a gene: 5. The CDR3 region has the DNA TGCGCCAGCAGCGAACTAGCGGGAGGGCCAACAGATACGCAGTATTTT. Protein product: CASSELAGGPTDTQYF.

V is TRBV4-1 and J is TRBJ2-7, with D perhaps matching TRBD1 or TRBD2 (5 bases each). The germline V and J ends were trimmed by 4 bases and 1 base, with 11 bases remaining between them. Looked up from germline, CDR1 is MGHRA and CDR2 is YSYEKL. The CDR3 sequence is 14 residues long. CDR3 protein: CASSPAGSSYEQYF. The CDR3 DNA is TGCGCCAGCAGCCCCGCAGGGAGTTCCTACGAGCAGTACTTC.

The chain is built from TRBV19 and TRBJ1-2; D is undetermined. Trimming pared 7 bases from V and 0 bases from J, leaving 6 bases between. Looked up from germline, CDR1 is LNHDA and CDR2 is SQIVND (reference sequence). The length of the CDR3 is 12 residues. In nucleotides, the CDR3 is TGTGCCAGTACCTCGGCTAACTATGGCTACACCTTC. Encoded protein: CASTSANYGYTF.

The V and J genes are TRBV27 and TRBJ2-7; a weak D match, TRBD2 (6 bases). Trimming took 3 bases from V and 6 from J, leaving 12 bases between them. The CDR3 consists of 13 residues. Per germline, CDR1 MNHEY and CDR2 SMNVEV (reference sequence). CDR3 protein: CASSFYPAGEQYF. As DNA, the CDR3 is TGTGCCAGCAGTTTTTATCCAGCGGGCGAGCAGTACTTC.

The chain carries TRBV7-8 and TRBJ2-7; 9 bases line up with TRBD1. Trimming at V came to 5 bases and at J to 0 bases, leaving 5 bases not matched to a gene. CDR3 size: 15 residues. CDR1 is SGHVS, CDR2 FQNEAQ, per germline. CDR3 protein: CASSAQTGGSYEQYF. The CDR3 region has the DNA TGTGCCAGCAGCGCCCAGACAGGGGGCTCCTACGAGCAGTACTTC.

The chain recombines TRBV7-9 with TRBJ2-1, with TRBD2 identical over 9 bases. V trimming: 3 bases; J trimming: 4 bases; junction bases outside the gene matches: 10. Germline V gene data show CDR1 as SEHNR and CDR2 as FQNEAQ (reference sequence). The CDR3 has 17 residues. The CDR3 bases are TGTGCCAGCAGCTTGACTAGCGGAAAAGGGACTTACAATGAGCAGTTCTTC. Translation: CASSLTSGKGTYNEQFF.